The next 19 T cell receptor beta chains were all read from a single sample in a study of chemoradiotherapy in HPV16-positive cancers. Generated by immunoSEQ multiplex PCR, the TCRdb table keeps only in-frame clones and is missing some. The sample shows around 12,000 clones, roughly 89% of them seen only once. The source was blood, collected from a patient who underwent chemoradiotherapy. These receptors all stem from a human donor with HPV-associated anogenital cancer.

Of note for this clone: The junction departs from the called germline gene at one end, perhaps through a read error. In DNA form, the CDR3 reads TGTGCTAGCAGCTCGCGACAGGACGACGAGCAGTACTTC. It yields the protein CASSSRQDDEQYF. The chain recombines TRBV7-7 with TRBJ2-7, with D tentatively TRBD1 (6 bases). CDR3 length equals 13 residues. Germline CDR1 and CDR2: SSHAT and FNYEAQ (reference sequence).

This clone was detected once. The chain has TRBV19 and TRBJ1-4, with unresolved D. V lost 6 bases, J lost 8 bases, and 10 bases lay in between. The germline gives CDR1 LNHDA, CDR2 SQIVND (reference sequence). This CDR3 region has 12 residues. CDR3 nucleotide sequence: TGTGCCAGTAGCACCTTTAAGGAAAAACTGTTTTTT. It yields the protein CASSTFKEKLFF.

The rearrangement uses TRBV5-6 and TRBJ1-1; possible D gene TRBD1, 5 bases. Germline CDR1 reads SGHDT; CDR2 reads YYEEEE. V lost 2 bases, J lost 5 bases, and 19 bases lay in between. The CDR3 covers 16 residues. The CDR3 DNA reads as TGTGCCAGCAGCTTTTCCCCGGGGGGTTGGGTTACTGAAGCTTTCTTT. Its translation is CASSFSPGGWVTEAFF.

The rearrangement uses TRBV7-2 and TRBJ2-3, with D tentatively TRBD1 (5 bases). Germline V gives CDR1 SGHTA, CDR2 FQGNSA. The ends were cut back, 1 base at V and 4 bases at J, with 9 bases in the middle. CDR3 length: 14 amino acids. The CDR3, as DNA: TGTGCCAGCAGCTTAGATCAGGGCGCAGATACGCAGTATTTT. Encoded protein: CASSLDQGADTQYF.

The gene calls are TRBV19 and TRBJ2-1; D is ambiguous. Trimming left V 4 bases short and J 1 base short, with 5 bases between. The CDR3 has 13 residues. Germline lookup yields CDR1 LNHDA and CDR2 SQIVND (reference sequence). The CDR3 loop is CASSRQSYNEQFF. As DNA, the CDR3 is TGTGCCAGTAGTAGGCAGTCCTACAATGAGCAGTTCTTC.

The chain employs TRBV5-1 and TRBJ1-2; 7 positions match TRBD1. The germline gives CDR1 SGHRS, CDR2 YFSETQ. V shed 2 bases, J shed 8 bases, and the junction held 6 bases outside the gene matches. The CDR3 extends over 13 amino acids. The CDR3 loop reads CASSLRQGEGYTF. In nucleotides, the CDR3 is TGCGCCAGCAGCTTACGACAGGGAGAAGGCTACACCTTC. The full variable domain, its missing parts supplied by reference TRBV5-1 and TRBJ1-2, is KAGVTQTPRYLIKTRGQQVTLSCSPISGHRSVSWYQQTPGQGLQFLFEYFSETQRNKGNFPGRFSGRQFSNSRSEMNVSTLELGDSALYLCASSLRQGEGYTFGSGTRLTVV.

The genes are TRBV7-2 and TRBJ2-3, with 9 nucleotides matching TRBD2. Trimming cost V 5 bases and J 3 bases; bases outside gene matches: 6. Germline V gives CDR1 SGHTA, CDR2 FQGNSA. The CDR3 is made up of 15 amino acids. Written as DNA, the CDR3 is TGTGCCAGCAGCCAATGGACTAGCGTTACAGATACGCAGTATTTT. Its translation: CASSQWTSVTDTQYF. Drawing the rest from reference TRBV7-2 and TRBJ2-3, the complete variable domain is GAGVSQSPSNKVTEKGKDVELRCDPISGHTALYWYRQSLGQGLEFLIYFQGNSAPDKSGLPSDRFSAERTGGSVSTLTIQRTQQEDSAVYLCASSQWTSVTDTQYFGPGTRLTVL.

The V gene is TRBV28, the J gene TRBJ2-7; 8 bases line up with TRBD2. Germline values: CDR1 MDHEN, CDR2 SYDVKM. The CDR3 runs 15 residues. V was clipped by 6 bases and J by 4 bases; unmatched bases: 11. CDR3 region: CASSNSGGLAYEQYF. The CDR3 DNA sequence: TGTGCCAGCAGCAACTCGGGGGGGTTGGCTTACGAGCAGTACTTC. The complete variable domain, with remaining parts taken from reference TRBV28 and TRBJ2-7, reads DVKVTQSSRYLVKRTGEKVFLECVQDMDHENMFWYRQDPGLGLRLIYFSYDVKMKEKGDIPEGYSVSREKKERFSLILESASTNQTSMYLCASSNSGGLAYEQYFGPGTRLTVT.

This clone has only a few counts. A junction end diverges from the germline sequence, so it may reflect a read error. The chain is built from TRBV29-1 and TRBJ1-2; 7 nucleotides line up with TRBD1. The CDR3 has 10 residues. The germline V gene has CDR1 SQVTM and CDR2 ANQGSEA. CDR3 sequence reads: CSVDRTGWHF. The CDR3, as DNA: TGCAGCGTTGATCGGACAGGTTGGCACTTC.

The rearrangement uses TRBV11-1 and TRBJ2-3; the D is unclear. Trimming cost V 5 bases and J 4 bases, with 16 bases left between them. CDR3 length: 15 amino acids. From germline, CDR1 is SGHAT and CDR2 FQDESV (reference sequence). CDR3 sequence (DNA): TGTGCCAGCAGCGTCAGCCCCCTAGTTTCAGATACGCAGTATTTT. It specifies CASSVSPLVSDTQYF.

This chain connects TRBV28 to TRBJ1-4; D possibly corresponds to TRBD1 (5 bases). Germline V gene lookup returns CDR1 MDHEN and CDR2 SYDVKM. The CDR3 extends over 16 amino acids. The ends were cut back, 5 bases at V and 4 bases at J, with 17 bases in the middle. CDR3 in DNA: TGTGCCAGCAGTCCCCTCGGGACGGGGAATAATGAAAAACTGTTTTTT. Amino acid sequence: CASSPLGTGNNEKLFF.

This chain uses TRBV19 with TRBJ2-4; 8 bases align to TRBD1. This CDR3 is built from 16 residues. From germline, CDR1 is LNHDA and CDR2 SQIVND (reference sequence). V shed 4 bases and J 8 bases; nucleotides not matched to a gene: 13. CDR3 region: CASSRTGSSPGDIQYF. The CDR3 nucleotides read TGTGCCAGTAGTAGGACAGGGTCTTCCCCCGGGGACATTCAGTACTTC.

V usage is TRBV11-3 and J usage is TRBJ2-1; maybe TRBD2 (6 bases). This CDR3 comprises 15 residues. Germline V gene sequence: CDR1 SGHNT, CDR2 YENEEA. V dropped 5 bases and J dropped 3 bases, with 14 bases sitting between them. CDR3 DNA: TGTGCCAGCAGCGCAGGGACTCCCCTCTACAATGAGCAGTTCTTC. Amino acid sequence: CASSAGTPLYNEQFF.

This clone was observed a single time. The rearrangement uses TRBV7-2 and TRBJ1-2, with a possible D match to TRBD1 (5 bases). The germline CDR1 and CDR2 sequences are SGHTA and FQGNSA. V was clipped by 5 bases and J by 2 bases, with 12 bases between them. The CDR3 has 14 residues. The CDR3 spells CASSRDPGNYGYTF. In nucleotides, the CDR3 is TGTGCCAGCAGCCGAGATCCAGGGAACTATGGCTACACCTTC.

V usage is TRBV4-1 and J usage is TRBJ2-2, with D possibly TRBD1 on 7 matching bases. CDR1 and CDR2 from the germline V gene are MGHRA and YSYEKL. The CDR3 runs to 16 residues. V lost 1 base to trimming and J lost 4 bases, with 13 bases between them. The CDR3, as DNA: TGCGCCAGCAGCCAAGTGGCGGGACAGTTCACCGGGGAGCTGTTTTTT. As protein: CASSQVAGQFTGELFF.

There are a few counts of this clone. The rearrangement joins TRBV19 to TRBJ2-1; no clear D gene. Germline V gene data show CDR1 as LNHDA and CDR2 as SQIVND (reference sequence). This CDR3 spans 12 amino acids. V shed 6 bases and J shed 8 bases, with 11 bases lying between them. The CDR3 DNA reads TGTGCCAGTAGCCCCAACTGGTATGAGCAGTTCTTC. Translated, it gives CASSPNWYEQFF.

This chain uses TRBV4-2 with TRBJ2-7, with D perhaps TRBD1 (5 bases). The CDR3 extends over 13 amino acids. Trimming cost V 4 bases and J 3 bases, with 10 bases left between them. Germline V gene lookup returns CDR1 LGHNA and CDR2 YNFKEQ. The CDR3 DNA sequence: TGTGCCAGCAGCCCCAGGGTCCTCTACGAGCAGTACTTC. Translated: CASSPRVLYEQYF.

The rearrangement links TRBV19 to TRBJ1-4; TRBD1 agrees at 9 bases. J was trimmed by 6 bases and V by 4 bases; bases with no gene match: 3. The CDR3 is 14 residues long. Germline CDR1 LNHDA, CDR2 SQIVND (reference sequence). For the CDR3, the DNA is TGTGCCAGTAGTACCGGGACAGGGTATGAAAAACTGTTTTTT. It is translated as CASSTGTGYEKLFF. The full variable domain, with the rest looked up from reference TRBV19 and TRBJ1-4, is DGGITQSPKYLFRKEGQNVTLSCEQNLNHDAMYWYRQDPGQGLRLIYYSQIVNDFQKGDIAEGYSVSREKKESFPLTVTSAQKNPTAFYLCASSTGTGYEKLFFGSGTQLSVL.

J is TRBJ2-7 and V is TRBV7-9; TRBD2 aligns across 10 bases. Germline CDR1 and CDR2: SEHNR and FQNEAQ (reference sequence). J lost 0 bases, V lost 4 bases, and 6 bases had no gene match. The CDR3 sequence is 16 residues long. The CDR3 loop is CASSSTGTSDSYEQYF. The CDR3 nucleotides read TGTGCCAGCAGCTCTACCGGGACTAGCGACTCCTACGAGCAGTACTTC.